This T cell receptor beta chain derives from a study of blood T cell repertoires in COVID-19. Data came from immunoSEQ multiplex PCR; TCRdb stores just in-frame clones and leaves some out. The sample shows approximately 140,000 clones, 80% of them seen only once. This CDR3 spans 13 amino acids. V trimming: 7 bases; J trimming: 6 bases; junction bases outside the gene matches: 5. Germline lookup yields CDR1 MNHEY and CDR2 SVGAGI. The rearrangement joins TRBV6-5 to TRBJ2-1; the match to TRBD2 covers 8 bases. The source is a man in his 60s with active or convalescent COVID-19. Material for sequencing was peripheral blood. As DNA, the CDR3 is TGTGCCAGCACTAGACGGGGGGGCAATGAGCAGTTCTTC. Translating it yields CASTRRGGNEQFF.